This entry lists 12 T cell receptor beta chains sequenced from one sample in a study of shared clonotypes between healthy human individuals. Selected positively for CCR7 and CD45RO-negative, naive CD8 cells excluded terminally differentiated effector memory CD45RA+ cells. The protocol was immunoSEQ multiplex PCR, while the TCRdb copy is restricted to in-frame clones and leaves out a portion. In the table there are over 2 million clones, less than 95% of which are singletons. The sequenced sample consisted of naive CD8+ T cells sorted from blood. The origin of the receptors is a man younger than 35 in good health.

J is TRBJ2-2 and V is TRBV15; D remains unclear. Germline-derived CDR1 and CDR2 are LNHNV and YYDKDF (reference sequence). The CDR3 runs to 14 residues. With 3 bases removed from V and 5 bases from J, the gap between germline ends came to 10 bases. The CDR3 bases are TGTGCCACCAGCAGCCTACTCGGGACCGGGGAGCTGTTTTTT. Protein sequence: CATSSLLGTGELFF.

The chain carries TRBV5-4 and TRBJ1-2, with 8 bases identical to TRBD1. The CDR3 runs to 13 residues. In germline, CDR1 is SGHNT, CDR2 YYREEE (reference sequence). V lost 2 bases to trimming and J lost 5 bases; unmatched junction nucleotides: 2. Here the CDR3 DNA reads TGTGCCAGCAGCTTTGGACAGGGTTATGGCTACACCTTC. Amino acid sequence: CASSFGQGYGYTF. Complete variable domain (other parts from reference TRBV5-4 and TRBJ1-2): ETGVTQSPTHLIKTRGQQVTLRCSSQSGHNTVSWYQQALGQGPQFIFQYYREEENGRGNFPPRFSGLQFPNYSSELNVNALELDDSALYLCASSFGQGYGYTFGSGTRLTVV.

The rearrangement links TRBV9 to TRBJ2-7; 9 bases map to TRBD1. V lost 0 bases to trimming and J lost 2 bases; unmatched junction nucleotides: 3. CDR1 SGDLS and CDR2 YYNGEE come from the germline V gene. The CDR3 is made up of 15 amino acids. CDR3 nucleotides: TGTGCCAGCAGCGTAGGACAGGGGGACGCCTACGAGCAGTACTTC. This translates into CASSVGQGDAYEQYF.

In this sample, this clone turned up once. The genes are TRBV2 and TRBJ2-7, with TRBD2 matching 8 bases. CDR1 and CDR2 from the germline V gene are SNHLY and FYNNEI. With 6 bases clipped from V and 5 bases from J, the junction kept 9 bases outside the gene matches. The CDR3 has 14 residues. This CDR3 reads CASSPGLVIHEQYF. CDR3 bases: TGTGCCAGCAGCCCGGGACTAGTTATCCACGAGCAGTACTTC.

The CDR3 region has the DNA TGTGCCAGCAGCTTAATAAGTGAGCAAGAGACCCAGTACTTC. As protein: CASSLISEQETQYF. The genes are TRBV11-1 and TRBJ2-5; D gene uncertain. This CDR3 spans 14 amino acids. Germline lookup yields CDR1 SGHAT and CDR2 FQDESV (reference sequence). The V and J ends lost 2 bases and 2 bases respectively, with 9 bases between them.

This sequence joins TRBV7-3 and TRBJ2-3; tentative D call: TRBD2 (5 bases). V shed 5 bases and J shed 1 base, with 13 bases lying between them. CDR1 SGHTA and CDR2 FQGTGA come from the germline V gene. There are 15 residues in the CDR3. CDR3 protein: CASSAYAGGTDTQYF. CDR3 coding DNA: TGTGCCAGCAGCGCCTATGCGGGTGGCACAGATACGCAGTATTTT. The full variable domain, with the rest looked up from reference TRBV7-3 and TRBJ2-3, is GAGVSQTPSNKVTEKGKYVELRCDPISGHTALYWYRQSLGQGPEFLIYFQGTGAADDSGLPNDRFFAVRPEGSVSTLKIQRTERGDSAVYLCASSAYAGGTDTQYFGPGTRLTVL.

About this clone itself: Other DNA sequences from this sample encode an identical CDR3 as well. The chain recombines TRBV30 with TRBJ2-7; maybe TRBD2 (6 bases). The germline V and J ends were trimmed by 4 bases and 3 bases, with 7 bases remaining between them. Germline V gene data show CDR1 as GTSNPN and CDR2 as SVGIG (reference sequence). The length of the CDR3 is 11 residues. In DNA form, the CDR3 reads TGTGCCTGGATGGGGGGCTACGAGCAGTACTTC. It is translated as CAWMGGYEQYF.

This sequence joins TRBV4-3 and TRBJ2-1; D perhaps matches TRBD1 (6 bases). The CDR3 is made up of 15 amino acids. The V gene lost 1 base and the J gene lost 9 bases, with 16 bases spanning the gap. The germline V gene encodes CDR1 LGHNA and CDR2 YSLEER. The CDR3 sequence is CASSQGQDYVGEQFF. For the CDR3, the DNA is TGCGCCAGCAGCCAAGGACAGGATTACGTCGGTGAGCAGTTCTTC.

The genes are TRBV7-9 and TRBJ1-1; D may be TRBD1 (6 bases). Trimming left V 6 bases short and J 5 bases short, with 19 bases between. Germline V lookup: CDR1 SEHNR, CDR2 FQNEAQ (reference sequence). The length of the CDR3 is 15 residues. CDR3 sequence (DNA): TGTGCCAGCAGTGCTCCGAGGGGGGCTCGTACTGAAGCTTTCTTT. It specifies CASSAPRGARTEAFF.

V and J are TRBV10-1 and TRBJ1-3; D remains unclear. Trimming pared 0 bases from V and 0 bases from J, leaving 18 bases between. The length of the CDR3 is 19 residues. The germline CDR1 and CDR2 sequences are WNHNN and SYGVQD (reference sequence). The CDR3 coding sequence is TGCGCCAGCAGTGAGTCAACAGCCGACTACCCTTACTCTGGAAACACCATATATTTT. This gives the protein CASSESTADYPYSGNTIYF.

The chain combines TRBV7-9 with TRBJ1-2; D perhaps matches TRBD1 (6 bases). Germline V gives CDR1 SEHNR, CDR2 FQNEAQ (reference sequence). Trimming shortened V by 3 bases and J by 0 bases, and 14 bases separated the two germline ends. This CDR3 contains 16 residues. The CDR3 here is CASSFSGTIANYGYTF. CDR3 sequence (DNA): TGTGCCAGCAGCTTTTCCGGGACAATCGCTAACTATGGCTACACCTTC.

The chain has TRBV25-1 and TRBJ2-3; TRBD2 aligns across 7 bases. Germline trimming cut 1 base from V and 6 bases from J; bases unmatched to any gene: 4. In germline, CDR1 is MGHDK, CDR2 SYGVNS. The CDR3 is made up of 14 amino acids. This CDR3 reads CASSEWGGFDTQYF. CDR3 nucleotides: TGTGCCAGCAGTGAATGGGGGGGATTCGATACGCAGTATTTT.